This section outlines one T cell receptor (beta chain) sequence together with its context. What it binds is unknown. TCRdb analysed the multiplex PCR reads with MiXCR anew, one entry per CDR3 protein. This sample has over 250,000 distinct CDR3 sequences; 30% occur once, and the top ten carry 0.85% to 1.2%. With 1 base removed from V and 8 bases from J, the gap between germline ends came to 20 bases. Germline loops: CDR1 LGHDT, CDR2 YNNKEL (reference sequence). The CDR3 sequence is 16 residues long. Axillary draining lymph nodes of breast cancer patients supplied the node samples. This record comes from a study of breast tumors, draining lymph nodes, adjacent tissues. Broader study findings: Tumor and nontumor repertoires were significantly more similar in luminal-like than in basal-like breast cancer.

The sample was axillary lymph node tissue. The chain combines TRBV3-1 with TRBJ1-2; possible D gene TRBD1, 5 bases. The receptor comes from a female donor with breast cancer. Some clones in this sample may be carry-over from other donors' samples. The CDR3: CASSQAGGRTPAGYTF. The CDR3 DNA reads TGTGCCAGCAGCCAAGCGGGTGGCAGGACACCCGCCGGCTACACCTTC. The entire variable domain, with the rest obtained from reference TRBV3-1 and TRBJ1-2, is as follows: DTAVSQTPKYLVTQMGNDKSIKCEQNLGHDTMYWYKQDSKKFLKIMFSYNNKELIINETVPNRFSPKSPDKAHLNLHINSLELGDSAVYFCASSQAGGRTPAGYTFGSGTRLTVV.